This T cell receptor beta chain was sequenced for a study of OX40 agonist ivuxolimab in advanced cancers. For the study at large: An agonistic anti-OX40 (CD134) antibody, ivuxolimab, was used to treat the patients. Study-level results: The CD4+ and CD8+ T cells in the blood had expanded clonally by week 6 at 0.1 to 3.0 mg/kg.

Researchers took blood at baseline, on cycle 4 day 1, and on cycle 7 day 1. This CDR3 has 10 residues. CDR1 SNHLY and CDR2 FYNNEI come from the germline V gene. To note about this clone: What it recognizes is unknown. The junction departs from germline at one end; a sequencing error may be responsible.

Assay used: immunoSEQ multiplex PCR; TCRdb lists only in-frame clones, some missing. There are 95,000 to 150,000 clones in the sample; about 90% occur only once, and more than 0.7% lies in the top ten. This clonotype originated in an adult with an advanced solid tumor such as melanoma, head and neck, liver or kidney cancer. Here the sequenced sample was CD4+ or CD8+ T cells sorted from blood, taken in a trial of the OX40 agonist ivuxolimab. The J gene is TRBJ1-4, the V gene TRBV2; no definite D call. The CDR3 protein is CASREEKLFF. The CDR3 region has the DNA TGTGCCAGCAGAGAAGAAAAACTGTTTTTT. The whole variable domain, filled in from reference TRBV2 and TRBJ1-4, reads EPEVTQTPSHQVTQMGQEVILRCVPISNHLYFYWYRQILGQKVEFLVSFYNNEISEKSEIFDDQFSVERPDGSNFTLKIRSTKLEDSAMYFCASREEKLFFGSGTQLSVL.